This entry lists 27 T cell receptor beta chains sequenced from one sample in a study of lung T cells in sarcoidosis with Löfgren's syndrome. In TCRdb, the reads were re-called with MiXCR into one record per CDR3 protein. The sample yields 15,000 to 25,000 distinct CDR3 sequences, 21% seen once. The sequenced material came from CD4+ T cells from bronchoalveolar lavage. Every receptor here comes from a human donor with sarcoidosis (Löfgren's syndrome or another form), or a control subject (not recorded which).

Notes on this clonotype: This clone may be a read error of a much larger clone one base away. V usage is TRBV19 and J usage is TRBJ1-1; D may be TRBD1 (5 bases). V lost 7 bases and J 5 bases, leaving 14 bases between the germline ends. This CDR3 comprises 13 residues. CDR1 is LNHDA and CDR2 is SQIVND in the germline V gene (reference sequence). CDR3 sequence (DNA): TGTGCCAGTATCCCACGGGGGGTTACTGAAGCTTTCTTT. Translated: CASIPRGVTEAFF. The entire variable domain, with the rest obtained from reference TRBV19 and TRBJ1-1, is as follows: DGGITQSPKYLFRKEGQNVTLSCEQNLNHDAMYWYRQDPGQGLRLIYYSQIVNDFQKGDIAEGYSVSREKKESFPLTVTSAQKNPTAFYLCASIPRGVTEAFFGQGTRLTVV.

Ten or more counts support this clonotype. V is TRBV4-2 and J is TRBJ1-5; D is perhaps TRBD1 (6 bases). Germline V gene sequence: CDR1 LGHNA, CDR2 YNFKEQ. The V end lost 0 bases, the J end lost 7 bases, and 16 bases lay between the germline ends. This CDR3 is 16 amino acids long. The CDR3: CASSQDKFYDRQPQHF. CDR3 nucleotides: TGTGCCAGCAGCCAAGATAAGTTTTACGACAGGCAGCCCCAGCATTTT.

This clonotype was detected ten times or more. This rearrangement joins TRBV20-1 to TRBJ1-1; perhaps TRBD1 as D (6 bases). CDR1 is DFQATT and CDR2 is SNEGSKA in the germline V gene (reference sequence). The ends were cut back, 0 bases at V and 4 bases at J, with 21 bases in the middle. The CDR3 covers 17 residues. This CDR3 reads CSARDPGGAGVSTEAFF. The CDR3 DNA reads TGCAGTGCTAGAGACCCCGGAGGCGCAGGGGTAAGCACTGAAGCTTTCTTT.

This clonotype was seen more than once but under ten times. The chain joins TRBV18 to TRBJ2-3; 8 bases match TRBD2. The CDR3 is 16 amino acids. Germline V gene sequence: CDR1 KGHSH, CDR2 LQKENI. After removal of 0 bases from V and 0 bases from J, the junction contained 2 bases not matched to a gene. CDR3 sequence reads: CASSPPSGRSTDTQYF. The CDR3 nucleotides are TGTGCCAGCTCACCACCAAGCGGGAGAAGCACAGATACGCAGTATTTT.

This clonotype was seen at least ten times. V and J are TRBV6-1 and TRBJ1-2; TRBD1 agrees at 8 bases. V shed 5 bases, J shed 1 base, and the junction held 6 bases outside the gene matches. CDR1 is MNHNS and CDR2 is SASEGT in the germline V gene. The CDR3 sequence is 15 residues long. The CDR3 region has the DNA TGTGCCAGCAGTTTACCGGGACAGGTTAACTATGGCTACACCTTC. This sequence encodes CASSLPGQVNYGYTF.

This clonotype showed up many times. The chain is built from TRBV7-6 and TRBJ2-5; 14 nucleotides line up with TRBD2. This CDR3 spans 19 amino acids. The V gene's germline CDR1 is SGHVS and CDR2 FNYEAQ. Germline trimming cut 1 base from V and 1 base from J; bases unmatched to any gene: 8. The chain's CDR3 is CASSLGPGLAGATQETQYF. Here the CDR3 DNA reads TGTGCCAGCAGCTTAGGCCCGGGACTAGCGGGAGCCACCCAAGAGACCCAGTACTTC.

A few counts support this clonotype. CDR3 DNA sequence: TGCAGCGTTGGGCGGGGAAGCTCCTACAATGAGCAGTTCTTC. Protein product: CSVGRGSSYNEQFF. The chain carries TRBV29-1 and TRBJ2-1; a possible D gene is TRBD2 (6 bases). The CDR3 consists of 14 residues. Trimming left V 4 bases short and J 0 bases short, with 10 bases between. Per the germline V gene, CDR1 is SQVTM and CDR2 is ANQGSEA.

As concerns this clonotype: A read error may be the cause here, since a much bigger clone is one base away. The rearrangement joins TRBV12-3 or TRBV12-4 to TRBJ2-1; a weak D match, TRBD2 (5 bases). The CDR3 is made up of 15 amino acids. The CDR3 coding sequence is TGTACCAGCAGTTCCCCTATTGGGAGCATCGATGAGCAGTTCTTC. Protein: CTSSSPIGSIDEQFF.

This clonotype was counted a few times. The chain joins TRBV7-9 to TRBJ1-4; 7 bases line up with TRBD1. Trimming took 4 bases from V and 4 from J; bases not matched to a gene: 9. Germline CDR1 reads SEHNR; CDR2 reads FQNEAQ (reference sequence). The CDR3 sequence is 16 residues long. CDR3 in amino acids: CASSSEGTADNEKLFF. The CDR3 nucleotides are TGTGCCAGCAGCTCAGAGGGGACAGCTGATAATGAAAAACTGTTTTTT.

As regards this clonotype: A much larger clone is a single base away; this may be a read error. No conserved phenylalanine or tryptophan ends this CDR3, so it is likely a read error. The V call is TRBV5-1, the J call TRBJ1-2; 8 nucleotides agree with TRBD1. The CDR3 is made up of 14 amino acids. V shed 4 bases and J 2 bases; nucleotides not matched to a gene: 4. Germline CDR1 reads SGHRS; CDR2 reads YFSETQ. In DNA form, the CDR3 reads TGCGCCAGCAGCGATGACAGGGGAAACTATGGCTACACCTCC. Amino acids: CASSDDRGNYGYTS.

The table lists this clonotype with a few counts. The CDR3 here is CASSLSTGGNTEAFF. DNA of the CDR3: TGCGCCAGCAGCTTGTCAACAGGGGGAAATACTGAAGCTTTCTTT. V is TRBV5-1 and J is TRBJ1-1; 8 bases line up with TRBD1. J was trimmed by 5 bases and V by 1 base; bases with no gene match: 7. This CDR3 region has 15 residues. Germline V gene sequence: CDR1 SGHRS, CDR2 YFSETQ.

This clonotype has a count of ten or more. The V call is TRBV12-3 or TRBV12-4, the J call TRBJ2-7, with 7 nucleotides matching TRBD1. This CDR3 has 14 residues. Trimming cost V 6 bases and J 3 bases; bases outside gene matches: 8. CDR3 nucleotide sequence: TGTGCCAGCAGCCCCGGACAGGCCAACTACGAGCAGTACTTC. This translates into CASSPGQANYEQYF.

The J gene is TRBJ1-2, the V gene TRBV2; D is undetermined. In germline, CDR1 is SNHLY, CDR2 FYNNEI. The CDR3 length is 13 residues. The V and J ends lost 4 bases and 5 bases respectively, with 11 bases between them. Written as DNA, the CDR3 is TGTGCCAGCAGTGGAGGGCAGAGATATGGCTACACCTTC. Translated: CASSGGQRYGYTF. The whole variable domain, remainder taken from reference TRBV2 and TRBJ1-2, is EPEVTQTPSHQVTQMGQEVILRCVPISNHLYFYWYRQILGQKVEFLVSFYNNEISEKSEIFDDQFSVERPDGSNFTLKIRSTKLEDSAMYFCASSGGQRYGYTFGSGTRLTVV.

As concerns this clonotype: This may come from a read error, since a much larger clone is one base off. The V and J genes are TRBV2 and TRBJ1-2, with a possible D match to TRBD1 (6 bases). Per the germline V gene, CDR1 is SNHLY and CDR2 is FYNNEI. The CDR3 has 14 residues. CDR3 sequence reads: CASSRDKTNYGHTF. The CDR3 bases are TGTGCCAGCAGTCGGGACAAAACTAACTATGGCCACACCTTC.

The V and J genes are TRBV29-1 and TRBJ2-7; TRBD1 agrees at 7 bases. The ends lost 4 bases at V and 5 bases at J; junction bases unmatched: 5. The CDR3 loop spans 12 amino acids. Germline loops: CDR1 SQVTM, CDR2 ANQGSEA. CDR3 DNA: TGCAGCGTTGGTCGACAGGGCCACGAGCAGTACTTC. It yields the protein CSVGRQGHEQYF.

This clonotype was recorded at least ten times. A read error may account for a junction end that differs from germline. This chain uses TRBV7-7 with TRBJ2-5; weak D call: TRBD2 (6 bases). The CDR3 spans 12 residues. CDR1 SSHAT and CDR2 FNYEAQ come from the germline V gene (reference sequence). The CDR3 DNA follows: TGTGCTAGCAGCTCTGGAGGGGAGACCCAGTACTTC. It yields the protein CASSSGGETQYF.

Points on this clonotype: It may be a read error: a sequence one base away is much more abundant. As DNA, the CDR3 is TGTGCCAGCAGCCCCCAGGGGTCATACAATGAGCAGTTCTTC. It specifies CASSPQGSYNEQFF. The genes are TRBV7-2 and TRBJ2-1, with D possibly TRBD1 on 6 matching bases. Trimming cost V 5 bases and J 4 bases, with 12 bases left between them. Germline V lookup: CDR1 SGHTA, CDR2 FQGNSA. The CDR3 runs to 14 residues.

The chain links TRBV9 to TRBJ2-1, with 11 bases fitting TRBD2. Per the germline V gene, CDR1 is SGDLS and CDR2 is YYNGEE. CDR3 length: 14 amino acids. V lost 2 bases, J lost 10 bases, and 5 bases stayed unmatched. The CDR3: CASSVGLAGGEQFF. The DNA of the CDR3 is TGTGCCAGCAGCGTGGGGCTAGCGGGGGGCGAGCAGTTCTTC.

A note on this clonotype: A much larger clone sits a single nucleotide away, making a read error possible. V is TRBV20-1 and J is TRBJ2-3; D could derive from TRBD1 or TRBD2 (5 bases each). Germline V gives CDR1 DFQATT, CDR2 SNEGSKA (reference sequence). The CDR3 has 15 amino acids. The V and J ends lost 0 bases and 1 base respectively, with 11 bases between them. The CDR3 region is CSARDILGGTDTQYF. The CDR3 DNA reads as TGCAGTGCTAGAGATATACTGGGGGGCACAGATACGCAGTATTTT.

This clonotype was observed many times. The chain carries TRBV10-3 and TRBJ1-1, with D unresolved. This CDR3 region has 11 residues. Trimming took off 11 bases at V and 3 bases at J, with 10 bases between the two ends. The germline V gene encodes CDR1 ENHRY and CDR2 SYGVKD. The CDR3 spells CASRWDTEAFF. The CDR3 nucleotides are TGTGCCTCGCGTTGGGACACTGAAGCTTTCTTT.

In this sample, this clonotype is medium-sized (0.01 to 0.1%). The gene calls are TRBV7-9 and TRBJ1-1; D is unclear. The CDR3 is 15 residues long. Germline V CDR1 and CDR2: SEHNR, FQNEAQ (reference sequence). V lost 6 bases to trimming and J lost 1 base, with 15 bases between them. The CDR3 is CASRLAAGSNTEAFF. CDR3 sequence (DNA): TGTGCCAGCAGGCTAGCGGCTGGATCGAACACTGAAGCTTTCTTT. The whole variable domain, remainder taken from reference TRBV7-9 and TRBJ1-1, is DTGVSQNPRHKITKRGQNVTFRCDPISEHNRLYWYRQTLGQGPEFLTYFQNEAQLEKSRLLSDRFSAERPKGSFSTLEIQRTEQGDSAMYLCASRLAAGSNTEAFFGQGTRLTVV.

Concerning this clonotype: A much larger clone sits a single nucleotide away, making a read error possible. The chain has TRBV7-2 and TRBJ1-1; D is ambiguous. Germline V gene sequence: CDR1 SGHTA, CDR2 FQGNSA. Trimming took 5 bases from V and 1 from J, leaving 11 bases between them. The CDR3 has 14 residues. CDR3 DNA: TGTGCCAGCAGCCCCGAGAACCAGAACACTGAAGCTTTCTTT. It encodes CASSPENQNTEAFF.

This clonotype was observed a single time. A single base separates this from a much larger clone, so it may be a read error. The rearrangement links TRBV28 to TRBJ1-2; TRBD1 agrees at 8 bases. Germline V CDR1 and CDR2: MDHEN, SYDVKM. This CDR3 spans 13 amino acids. The junction had 9 bases not matched to a gene; V was cut back by 11 bases and J by 4 bases. The CDR3 sequence is CAGKRQGSYGYTF. CDR3 coding DNA: TGTGCCGGCAAAAGACAGGGGAGCTATGGCTACACCTTC.

As for this clonotype: A read error may be the cause here, since a much bigger clone is one base away. The gene calls are TRBV20-1 and TRBJ2-1, with TRBD2 matching over 9 bases. The CDR3 loop spans 12 amino acids. Germline V CDR1 and CDR2: DFQATT, SNEGSKA (reference sequence). The CDR3 bases are TGCGGTGGAGCGGGGGGATTTCAGGAGCAGTTCTTC. It yields the protein CGGAGGFQEQFF.

This clonotype was observed at least ten times. This chain links TRBV2 with TRBJ1-1; 9 bases match TRBD1. J gave up 4 bases and V 7 bases, and 7 bases lay outside the gene matches. The CDR3 runs to 14 residues. Germline CDR1 SNHLY, CDR2 FYNNEI. The CDR3 is CASNADRGGTEAFF. The CDR3 DNA reads TGTGCCAGCAATGCGGACAGGGGTGGCACTGAAGCTTTCTTT.

This clonotype is labeled medium-sized. The V and J genes are TRBV12-3 or TRBV12-4 and TRBJ2-1, with D tentatively TRBD1 (6 bases). Trimming stripped 4 bases from V and 2 bases from J, with 15 bases between. This CDR3 has 16 amino acids. DNA for the CDR3: TGTGCCAGCAGTTCGGGTTCGACAGGCGCCTACAATGAGCAGTTCTTC. It encodes CASSSGSTGAYNEQFF.

This clonotype was observed a handful of times. This sequence joins TRBV7-9 and TRBJ2-6; D call uncertain. The CDR3 sequence is 15 residues long. From germline, CDR1 is SEHNR and CDR2 FQNEAQ (reference sequence). With 2 bases removed from V and 0 bases from J, the gap between germline ends came to 5 bases. In nucleotides, the CDR3 is TGTGCCAGCAGCTTATCGAGCTCTGGGGCCAACGTCCTGACTTTC. This sequence encodes CASSLSSSGANVLTF. Complete variable domain (other parts from reference TRBV7-9 and TRBJ2-6): DTGVSQNPRHKITKRGQNVTFRCDPISEHNRLYWYRQTLGQGPEFLTYFQNEAQLEKSRLLSDRFSAERPKGSFSTLEIQRTEQGDSAMYLCASSLSSSGANVLTFGAGSRLTVL.